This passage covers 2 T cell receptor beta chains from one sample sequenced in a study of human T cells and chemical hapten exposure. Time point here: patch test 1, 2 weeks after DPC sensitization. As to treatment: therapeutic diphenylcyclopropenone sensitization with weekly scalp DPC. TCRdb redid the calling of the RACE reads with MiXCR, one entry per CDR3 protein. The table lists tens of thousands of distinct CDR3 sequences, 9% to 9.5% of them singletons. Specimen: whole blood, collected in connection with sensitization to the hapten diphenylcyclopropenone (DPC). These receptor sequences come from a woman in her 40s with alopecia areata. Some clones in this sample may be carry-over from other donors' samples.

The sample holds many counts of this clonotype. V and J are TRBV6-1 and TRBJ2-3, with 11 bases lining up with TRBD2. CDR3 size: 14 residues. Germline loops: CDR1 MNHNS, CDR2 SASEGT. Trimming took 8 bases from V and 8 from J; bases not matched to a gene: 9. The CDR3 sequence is CASSTSGEVVTQYF. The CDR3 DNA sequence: TGTGCCAGCTCGACTAGCGGGGAGGTTGTTACGCAGTATTTT.

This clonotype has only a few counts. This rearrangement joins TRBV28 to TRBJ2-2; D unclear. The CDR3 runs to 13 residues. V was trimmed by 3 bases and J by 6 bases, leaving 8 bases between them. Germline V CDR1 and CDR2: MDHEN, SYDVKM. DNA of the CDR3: TGTGCCAGCAGTTTGCCTGGGGCCGGGGAGCTGTTTTTT. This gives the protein CASSLPGAGELFF.